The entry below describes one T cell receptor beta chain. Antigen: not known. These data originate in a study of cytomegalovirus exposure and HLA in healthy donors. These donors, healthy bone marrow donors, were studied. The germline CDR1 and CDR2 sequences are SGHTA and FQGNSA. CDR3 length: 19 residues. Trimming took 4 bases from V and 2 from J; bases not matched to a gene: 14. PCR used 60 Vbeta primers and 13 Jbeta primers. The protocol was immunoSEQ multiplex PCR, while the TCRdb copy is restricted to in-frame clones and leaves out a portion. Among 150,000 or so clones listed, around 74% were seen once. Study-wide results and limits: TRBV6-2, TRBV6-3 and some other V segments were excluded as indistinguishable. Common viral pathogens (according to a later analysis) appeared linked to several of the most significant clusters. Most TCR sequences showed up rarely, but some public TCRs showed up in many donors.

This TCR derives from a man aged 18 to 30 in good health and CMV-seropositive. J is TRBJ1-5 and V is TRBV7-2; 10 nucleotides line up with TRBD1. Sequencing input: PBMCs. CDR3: CASSYPRGQGPIGNQPQHF. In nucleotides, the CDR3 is TGTGCCAGCAGCTACCCGAGGGGACAGGGGCCGATCGGCAATCAGCCCCAGCATTTT.